Listed below are T cell receptor beta chains from one sample, sequenced in a study of blood T cell repertoires in COVID-19. Here immunoSEQ multiplex PCR was the method, and the copy in TCRdb shows in-frame clones only, minus some. This table has fewer than 120,000 clones, 88% appearing once. The sample consisted of peripheral blood. These receptors came from a woman aged 45 to 65 with acute or convalescent COVID-19. CDR3s include the opening cysteine and the closing phenylalanine or tryptophan. Fields, in order: D gene, clone size, V gene, J gene, CDR3 protein, CDR3 DNA. D genes are given only for firm matches. The size of a clone is reported for some rows only, either as once, few or many, or as a class for expanded clones.

D gene: TRBD2
clone size: few
V gene: TRBV9
J gene: TRBJ2-7
CDR3 protein: CASSPGSGSRTYEQYF
CDR3 DNA: TGTGCCAGCAGCCCGGGGAGCGGGAGTAGGACCTACGAGCAGTACTTC

D gene: .
clone size: .
V gene: TRBV6-6
J gene: TRBJ2-1
CDR3 protein: CASSRGTYGDEQFF
CDR3 DNA: TGTGCCAGCAGCCGCGGGACTTACGGTGATGAGCAGTTCTTC

D gene: TRBD2
clone size: .
V gene: TRBV6-6
J gene: TRBJ2-3
CDR3 protein: CASNRASGSVSTDTQYF
CDR3 DNA: TGTGCCAGCAATCGGGCTAGCGGGAGTGTAAGCACAGATACGCAGTATTTT

D gene: TRBD2
clone size: .
V gene: TRBV6-6
J gene: TRBJ2-4
CDR3 protein: CASRNQAGEGNIQYF
CDR3 DNA: TGTGCCAGCAGAAACCAAGCGGGAGAAGGAAACATTCAGTACTTC

D gene: TRBD1
clone size: .
V gene: TRBV19
J gene: TRBJ2-3
CDR3 protein: CASKGASTDTQYF
CDR3 DNA: TGTGCCAGTAAGGGGGCCAGCACAGATACGCAGTATTTT

D gene: .
clone size: .
V gene: TRBV3-1/TRBV3-2
J gene: TRBJ2-6
CDR3 protein: CASSQAAGANVLTF
CDR3 DNA: TGTGCCAGCAGCCAAGCAGCTGGGGCCAACGTCCTGACTTTC

D gene: .
clone size: .
V gene: TRBV7-8
J gene: TRBJ1-3
CDR3 protein: CASSLMGGIGNTIYF
CDR3 DNA: TGTGCCAGCAGCTTAATGGGGGGTATTGGAAACACCATATATTTT

D gene: TRBD2
clone size: .
V gene: TRBV7-2
J gene: TRBJ2-5
CDR3 protein: CASSSPGLAGQETQYF
CDR3 DNA: TGTGCCAGCAGCTCCCCGGGACTAGCGGGTCAAGAGACCCAGTACTTC

D gene: .
clone size: .
V gene: TRBV30
J gene: TRBJ1-5
CDR3 protein: CAWSAGTNSNQPQHF
CDR3 DNA: TGTGCCTGGAGTGCCGGGACAAATAGCAATCAGCCCCAGCATTTT

D gene: TRBD2
clone size: once
V gene: TRBV7-2
J gene: TRBJ2-5
CDR3 protein: CASSFKPGLELGETQYF
CDR3 DNA: TGTGCCAGCAGCTTTAAACCGGGACTAGAGTTGGGAGAGACCCAGTACTTC

D gene: TRBD2
clone size: once
V gene: TRBV14
J gene: TRBJ2-1
CDR3 protein: CASSSSGSWYNEQFF
CDR3 DNA: TGTGCCAGCAGCTCTAGCGGGAGTTGGTACAATGAGCAGTTCTTC

D gene: TRBD1
clone size: .
V gene: TRBV30
J gene: TRBJ1-1
CDR3 protein: CAWSDPDRGVAEAFF
CDR3 DNA: TGTGCCTGGAGCGATCCGGACAGGGGAGTGGCTGAAGCTTTCTTT

D gene: .
clone size: .
V gene: TRBV4-1
J gene: TRBJ2-7
CDR3 protein: CASSQDPRAHSYEQYF
CDR3 DNA: TGCGCCAGCAGCCAAGATCCCCGCGCTCACTCCTACGAGCAGTACTTC

D gene: TRBD1
clone size: .
V gene: TRBV11-2
J gene: TRBJ1-1
CDR3 protein: CASSLGQGAAFF
CDR3 DNA: TGTGCCAGCAGCTTAGGACAGGGGGCGGCTTTCTTT

D gene: TRBD1
clone size: .
V gene: TRBV19
J gene: TRBJ1-1
CDR3 protein: CASSTDRADTEAFF
CDR3 DNA: TGTGCCAGTAGTACTGACAGGGCGGACACTGAAGCTTTCTTT

D gene: TRBD2
clone size: once
V gene: TRBV5-1
J gene: TRBJ2-1
CDR3 protein: CASSLDSGNYNEQFF
CDR3 DNA: TGCGCCAGCAGCTTGGATAGCGGGAACTACAATGAGCAGTTCTTC

D gene: TRBD2
clone size: .
V gene: TRBV27
J gene: TRBJ2-1
CDR3 protein: CASSLGLASYNEQFF
CDR3 DNA: TGTGCCAGCAGTTTAGGACTAGCGAGCTACAATGAGCAGTTCTTC

D gene: .
clone size: once
V gene: TRBV6-1
J gene: TRBJ2-1
CDR3 protein: CASSGTGGAGQSDNEQFF
CDR3 DNA: TGTGCCAGCAGTGGCACAGGGGGAGCGGGACAATCAGACAATGAGCAGTTCTTC

D gene: TRBD1
clone size: .
V gene: TRBV18
J gene: TRBJ1-5
CDR3 protein: CASSEQGSQPQHF
CDR3 DNA: TGTGCCAGCTCGGAACAGGGGAGTCAGCCCCAGCATTTT

D gene: TRBD1
clone size: .
V gene: TRBV4-2
J gene: TRBJ2-1
CDR3 protein: CASSQAGTGPNEQFF
CDR3 DNA: TGTGCCAGCAGCCAAGCCGGGACAGGGCCCAATGAGCAGTTCTTC

D gene: TRBD1
clone size: .
V gene: TRBV25-1
J gene: TRBJ1-6
CDR3 protein: CASSPTGGASPLHF
CDR3 DNA: TGTGCCAGCAGTCCGACAGGGGGCGCCTCACCCCTCCACTTT

D gene: .
clone size: .
V gene: TRBV28
J gene: TRBJ1-5
CDR3 protein: CASSFEVLGQPQHF
CDR3 DNA: TGTGCCAGCAGTTTCGAGGTTCTGGGTCAGCCCCAGCATTTT

D gene: .
clone size: .
V gene: TRBV19
J gene: TRBJ2-2
CDR3 protein: CASSIGGFPGELFF
CDR3 DNA: TGTGCCAGTAGTATAGGAGGATTTCCCGGGGAGCTGTTTTTT

D gene: .
clone size: .
V gene: TRBV11-2
J gene: TRBJ2-5
CDR3 protein: CASSSTAYQETQYF
CDR3 DNA: TGTGCCAGCAGCTCGACAGCGTACCAAGAGACCCAGTACTTC

D gene: .
clone size: .
V gene: TRBV15
J gene: TRBJ1-4
CDR3 protein: CATSRGARQGGQKLFF
CDR3 DNA: TGTGCCACCAGCAGAGGTGCGAGGCAGGGAGGTCAAAAACTGTTTTTT

D gene: TRBD1
clone size: .
V gene: TRBV19
J gene: TRBJ1-2
CDR3 protein: CASSMDRRANYGYTF
CDR3 DNA: TGTGCCAGTAGTATGGACAGGCGAGCTAACTATGGCTACACCTTC

D gene: .
clone size: .
V gene: TRBV15
J gene: TRBJ1-2
CDR3 protein: CATSRELGGYGYTF
CDR3 DNA: TGTGCCACCAGCAGAGAACTAGGGGGCTATGGCTACACCTTC

D gene: .
clone size: .
V gene: TRBV5-1
J gene: TRBJ1-2
CDR3 protein: CASSSGTGIGYGYTF
CDR3 DNA: TGCGCCAGCAGCTCGGGTACCGGGATCGGGTATGGCTACACCTTC

D gene: .
clone size: .
V gene: TRBV9
J gene: TRBJ2-2
CDR3 protein: CASSVAINTGELFF
CDR3 DNA: TGTGCCAGCAGCGTAGCCATTAACACCGGGGAGCTGTTTTTT

D gene: .
clone size: .
V gene: TRBV5-1
J gene: TRBJ2-2
CDR3 protein: CASSLARRPTGELFF
CDR3 DNA: TGCGCCAGCAGCTTGGCCCGGCGGCCCACCGGGGAGCTGTTTTTT

D gene: TRBD2
clone size: .
V gene: TRBV5-1
J gene: TRBJ2-7
CDR3 protein: CASRLWPGLADYEQYF
CDR3 DNA: TGCGCCAGCAGGCTCTGGCCGGGACTAGCGGACTACGAGCAGTACTTC

D gene: TRBD1
clone size: .
V gene: TRBV6-5
J gene: TRBJ2-7
CDR3 protein: CASSYLGQGASYEQYF
CDR3 DNA: TGTGCCAGCAGTTACCTGGGACAGGGGGCTTCCTACGAGCAGTACTTC

D gene: .
clone size: .
V gene: TRBV6-2/TRBV6-3
J gene: TRBJ2-7
CDR3 protein: CASSLSSYEQYF
CDR3 DNA: TGTGCCAGCAGCCTCTCCTCCTACGAGCAGTACTTC

D gene: .
clone size: few
V gene: TRBV15
J gene: TRBJ1-4
CDR3 protein: CATSSSATNEKLFF
CDR3 DNA: TGTGCCACCAGCAGTTCTGCAACTAATGAAAAACTGTTTTTT

D gene: TRBD2
clone size: .
V gene: TRBV4-1
J gene: TRBJ2-5
CDR3 protein: CASSQEPGLAGDAISWETQYF
CDR3 DNA: TGCGCCAGCAGCCAAGAACCCGGACTAGCGGGAGATGCGATATCATGGGAGACCCAGTACTTC

D gene: .
clone size: .
V gene: TRBV2
J gene: TRBJ1-1
CDR3 protein: CASSLMARNTEAFF
CDR3 DNA: TGTGCCAGCAGCCTCATGGCCAGGAACACTGAAGCTTTCTTT

D gene: .
clone size: .
V gene: TRBV18
J gene: TRBJ2-1
CDR3 protein: CASSPEGVLRDEQFF
CDR3 DNA: TGTGCCAGCTCCCCAGAGGGGGTCCTACGGGATGAGCAGTTCTTC

D gene: .
clone size: .
V gene: TRBV7-2
J gene: TRBJ2-2
CDR3 protein: CASSLARGHTGELFF
CDR3 DNA: TGTGCCAGCAGCTTAGCGCGGGGGCACACCGGGGAGCTGTTTTTT

D gene: .
clone size: .
V gene: TRBV2
J gene: TRBJ2-7
CDR3 protein: CASEGQSSSYEQYF
CDR3 DNA: TGTGCCAGCGAAGGACAGTCGAGCTCCTACGAGCAGTACTTC

D gene: TRBD1
clone size: .
V gene: TRBV5-1
J gene: TRBJ1-6
CDR3 protein: CASSAGQVDYNSPLHF
CDR3 DNA: TGCGCCAGCAGCGCCGGACAGGTGGACTATAATTCACCCCTCCACTTT

D gene: .
clone size: .
V gene: TRBV28
J gene: TRBJ1-1
CDR3 protein: CASSFFWRSTEAFF
CDR3 DNA: TGTGCCAGCAGTTTTTTCTGGAGGAGCACTGAAGCTTTCTTT

D gene: TRBD1
clone size: .
V gene: TRBV2
J gene: TRBJ1-2
CDR3 protein: CASSETGWEDGYTF
CDR3 DNA: TGTGCCAGCAGTGAGACAGGGTGGGAGGATGGCTACACCTTC

D gene: TRBD1
clone size: .
V gene: TRBV12-3/TRBV12-4
J gene: TRBJ1-1
CDR3 protein: CASSFNRGAFF
CDR3 DNA: TGTGCCAGCAGTTTCAACAGGGGAGCTTTCTTT

D gene: .
clone size: .
V gene: TRBV3-1/TRBV3-2
J gene: TRBJ1-2
CDR3 protein: CASSITPGSGHGYTF
CDR3 DNA: TGTGCCAGCAGCATAACTCCGGGATCCGGACATGGCTACACCTTC

D gene: TRBD1
clone size: .
V gene: TRBV7-9
J gene: TRBJ2-7
CDR3 protein: CASSNPDRDHGEQYF
CDR3 DNA: TGTGCCAGCAGCAACCCGGACAGGGATCACGGCGAGCAGTACTTC

D gene: TRBD1
clone size: .
V gene: TRBV19
J gene: TRBJ1-1
CDR3 protein: CASRPSRTGNTEAFF
CDR3 DNA: TGTGCCAGTAGGCCCTCCCGGACAGGGAACACTGAAGCTTTCTTT

D gene: .
clone size: .
V gene: TRBV28
J gene: TRBJ1-4
CDR3 protein: CASSLYRATNEKLFF
CDR3 DNA: TGTGCCAGCAGTTTATACAGGGCCACTAATGAAAAACTGTTTTTT

D gene: .
clone size: .
V gene: TRBV25-1
J gene: TRBJ1-1
CDR3 protein: CASSDSGLMNTEAFF
CDR3 DNA: TGTGCCAGCAGTGATTCCGGACTGATGAACACTGAAGCTTTCTTT

D gene: TRBD2
clone size: .
V gene: TRBV28
J gene: TRBJ2-7
CDR3 protein: CASSKVPSGRAYEQYF
CDR3 DNA: TGTGCCAGCAGTAAAGTGCCTAGCGGGAGGGCCTACGAGCAGTACTTC

D gene: TRBD2
clone size: .
V gene: TRBV28
J gene: TRBJ2-1
CDR3 protein: CAGSTRGLAGGYNEQFF
CDR3 DNA: TGTGCCGGATCCACACGGGGACTAGCGGGAGGGTACAATGAGCAGTTCTTC

D gene: TRBD1
clone size: .
V gene: TRBV6-5
J gene: TRBJ1-2
CDR3 protein: CASRGTGGAYGYTF
CDR3 DNA: TGTGCCAGCAGGGGGACAGGGGGCGCATATGGCTACACCTTC

D gene: TRBD1
clone size: once
V gene: TRBV2
J gene: TRBJ1-4
CDR3 protein: CASSENRGNEKLFF
CDR3 DNA: TGTGCCAGCAGTGAAAACAGGGGTAATGAAAAACTGTTTTTT

D gene: TRBD2
clone size: .
V gene: TRBV5-6
J gene: TRBJ2-1
CDR3 protein: CASSPQEGLAGGAEQFF
CDR3 DNA: TGTGCCAGCAGCCCTCAAGAGGGACTAGCGGGAGGGGCTGAGCAGTTCTTC

D gene: .
clone size: .
V gene: TRBV19
J gene: TRBJ2-2
CDR3 protein: CASSMEFPLPNTGELFF
CDR3 DNA: TGTGCCAGTAGTATGGAGTTCCCCCTTCCGAACACCGGGGAGCTGTTTTTT

D gene: .
clone size: .
V gene: TRBV2
J gene: TRBJ1-2
CDR3 protein: CASSEAGGSRYTF
CDR3 DNA: TGTGCCAGCAGTGAAGCGGGAGGGTCCCGCTACACCTTC

D gene: TRBD1
clone size: .
V gene: TRBV18
J gene: TRBJ1-2
CDR3 protein: CASSPDRDYGYTF
CDR3 DNA: TGTGCCAGCTCGCCGGACAGGGACTATGGCTACACCTTC

D gene: TRBD2
clone size: .
V gene: TRBV10-2
J gene: TRBJ2-7
CDR3 protein: CASRSGTSASYEQYF
CDR3 DNA: TGCGCCAGCAGGTCCGGGACTAGCGCTTCCTACGAGCAGTACTTC

D gene: TRBD1
clone size: .
V gene: TRBV5-1
J gene: TRBJ2-7
CDR3 protein: CASSFNRGYEQYF
CDR3 DNA: TGCGCCAGCAGCTTTAACAGGGGCTACGAGCAGTACTTC

D gene: TRBD2
clone size: .
V gene: TRBV28
J gene: TRBJ2-7
CDR3 protein: CASSLSPQGISGNYEQYF
CDR3 DNA: TGTGCCAGCAGTTTAAGTCCGCAGGGCATTAGCGGGAACTACGAGCAGTACTTC